The clone carrying this T cell receptor (beta chain) occurred once. CDR1 is MNHEY and CDR2 is SMNVEV in the germline V gene (reference sequence). CDR3 length: 13 residues. The V end lost 3 bases, the J end lost 7 bases, and 12 bases lay between the germline ends. This record belongs to a study of OX40 agonist ivuxolimab in advanced cancers. Background on the study: Of the participants, 35% to 50% had some prior anti-PD-1, anti-PD-L1 or anti-CTLA-4 therapy, which was allowed.

Only in-frame clones appear in the TCRdb table, and some are missing; sequencing was by immunoSEQ multiplex PCR. The data show about 40,000 clones, more than 70% seen once. The receptor was isolated from an adult with an advanced solid tumor such as melanoma, head and neck, liver or kidney cancer. J is TRBJ1-2 and V is TRBV27; D perhaps matches TRBD1 (5 bases). This specimen consisted of CD4+ or CD8+ T cells sorted from blood, obtained in a trial of the OX40 agonist ivuxolimab. CDR3 sequence (DNA): TGTGCCAGCAGTTTGATGGGGGTCTCTGGCTACACCTTC. Its protein product is CASSLMGVSGYTF.